The 27 T cell receptor beta chains below all came from one sample that was sequenced in a study of identical twins. Each CDR3 protein gets one entry after TCRdb re-called the 5' RACE reads with MiXCR. The table lists around 530,000 distinct CDR3 sequences, 15% of them singletons. In addition, the sample was reused for a study of yellow fever vaccine responses in identical twins.

Material: CD4+ T cells sorted from blood. These receptors were taken from a woman aged 18-30 years in good health.

This clonotype showed up just a few times. The chain carries TRBV4-1 and TRBJ2-3; 8 nucleotides align to TRBD1. The germline gives CDR1 MGHRA, CDR2 YSYEKL. This CDR3 has 16 residues. Trimming removed 6 bases from V and 2 bases from J; junction bases left unmatched: 10. The CDR3 DNA reads TGCGCCAGCAGATTCCAGGGGGCGCAATCCACAGATACGCAGTATTTT. Its translation: CASRFQGAQSTDTQYF.

This chain links TRBV12-3 or TRBV12-4 with TRBJ2-1, with TRBD2 matching over 10 bases. This CDR3 spans 15 amino acids. V was pared by 3 bases and J by 7 bases, with 6 bases of the junction left unmatched. CDR3 DNA: TGTGCCAGCAGTTTTAGTGCTAGCGGGAGAAATGAGCAGTTCTTC. Translation gives CASSFSASGRNEQFF.

DNA of the CDR3: TGCGCCAGCAGCCAAGGGAGCGGGGGGGCGGCCGGGGAGCTGTTTTTT. Its protein is CASSQGSGGAAGELFF. V is TRBV4-1 and J is TRBJ2-2; the match to TRBD2 covers 10 bases. The CDR3 is 16 amino acids. CDR1 and CDR2 from the germline V gene are MGHRA and YSYEKL. After removal of 1 base from V and 6 bases from J, the junction contained 5 bases not matched to a gene.

The chain is built from TRBV28 and TRBJ1-1; 8 nucleotides agree with TRBD1. J was trimmed by 9 bases and V by 7 bases; bases with no gene match: 16. Germline loops: CDR1 MDHEN, CDR2 SYDVKM. This CDR3 has 15 amino acids. As DNA, the CDR3 is TGTGCCAGCATTCAAGACCGGGACAGGACTCTTAAAGCTTTCTTT. Translating it yields CASIQDRDRTLKAFF.

V and J are TRBV20-1 and TRBJ2-1, with 7 bases identical to TRBD2. Germline V gene data show CDR1 as DFQATT and CDR2 as SNEGSKA (reference sequence). This CDR3 region has 16 residues. The V segment lost 0 bases and the J segment 7 bases; nucleotides outside the gene matches: 12. CDR3 coding DNA: TGCAGTGCTAGAGATCTCCGGGTAGCGGGTCAAAATGAGCAGTTCTTC. It codes for CSARDLRVAGQNEQFF.

This clonotype showed up many times. The CDR3 sequence is CATHSGNYNEQFF. In DNA form, the CDR3 reads TGTGCCACCCACAGCGGGAACTACAATGAGCAGTTCTTC. The V call is TRBV12-3 or TRBV12-4, the J call TRBJ2-1, with TRBD2 matching over 7 bases. The CDR3 loop spans 13 amino acids. V shed 10 bases and J 3 bases; nucleotides not matched to a gene: 6.

V is TRBV6-5 and J is TRBJ2-7; TRBD2 matches 11 bases. This CDR3 is 15 amino acids long. Trimming at V came to 6 bases and at J to 6 bases, leaving 10 bases not matched to a gene. In germline, CDR1 is MNHEY, CDR2 SVGAGI. CDR3 in DNA: TGTGCCAGCAGACTCGGACTAGCGGGTTCCGGCGAGCAGTACTTC. It encodes CASRLGLAGSGEQYF.

This clonotype was picked up a small number of times. CDR3 coding DNA: TGTGCCATCAGTGGCCAGGGCTCCTACGAGCAGTACTTC. Encoded protein: CAISGQGSYEQYF. The V and J genes are TRBV10-3 and TRBJ2-7; tentative D call: TRBD1 (5 bases). Germline lookup yields CDR1 ENHRY and CDR2 SYGVKD. The CDR3 totals 13 residues. Trimming cost V 4 bases and J 0 bases, with 7 bases left between them.

There are a few counts of this clonotype. V usage is TRBV5-6 and J usage is TRBJ1-6, with D unclear. The CDR3 totals 16 residues. Trimming shortened V by 4 bases and J by 2 bases, and 13 bases separated the two germline ends. The V gene's germline CDR1 is SGHDT and CDR2 YYEEEE. CDR3 sequence (DNA): TGTGCCAGCAGCGACCTAGGAGGGCCCTATAATTCACCCCTCCACTTT. Translated, it gives CASSDLGGPYNSPLHF.

The chain is built from TRBV7-9 and TRBJ2-7; tentative D call: TRBD1 (6 bases). Germline lookup yields CDR1 SEHNR and CDR2 FQNEAQ (reference sequence). With 5 bases removed from V and 2 bases from J, the gap between germline ends came to 13 bases. This CDR3 has 14 amino acids. As DNA, the CDR3 is TGTGCCAGCAGCAAGGGGGTAGGGACCTACGAGCAGTACGTC. Amino acid sequence: CASSKGVGTYEQYV.

The chain links TRBV12-3 or TRBV12-4 to TRBJ2-1; 10 bases line up with TRBD2. This CDR3 region has 15 residues. The ends lost 6 bases at V and 4 bases at J; junction bases unmatched: 6. CDR3 loop: CASSPGLATYNEQFF. In nucleotides, the CDR3 is TGTGCCAGCAGCCCGGGACTAGCGACATACAATGAGCAGTTCTTC.

CDR3 bases: TGTGCCAGCAGTTTAGCGCCTAGCGGGAGCGGAGATACGCAGTATTTT. Its protein product is CASSLAPSGSGDTQYF. The J gene is TRBJ2-3, the V gene TRBV12-3 or TRBV12-4, with TRBD2 identical over 10 bases. With V trimmed by 0 bases and J by 5 bases, 5 bases remained unmatched. The CDR3 runs to 16 residues.

This clonotype occurred a few times. One end of the junction varies from germline; a read error may be responsible. J is TRBJ2-5 and V is TRBV3-1; 8 bases agree with TRBD1. This CDR3 contains 12 residues. Germline lookup yields CDR1 LGHDT and CDR2 YNNKEL (reference sequence). The CDR3 bases are TGTGCCAGCAGCCTCTGGACAGGGCCCCTTGTCTTC. Amino acid sequence: CASSLWTGPLVF.

V gene TRBV29-1 combines with J gene TRBJ2-3, with 14 bases aligning to TRBD2. CDR3 size: 14 residues. Germline lookup yields CDR1 SQVTM and CDR2 ANQGSEA. The ends lost 4 bases at V and 11 bases at J; junction bases unmatched: 8. CDR3 sequence (DNA): TGCAGCGTTGCCCGGGGACTAGCGGGAGTCGAGCAGTATTTT. Translating gives CSVARGLAGVEQYF.

In its sample, this clonotype was seen a few times. CDR3 protein: CSARDLVAEQFF. CDR3 DNA: TGCAGTGCTAGAGATTTAGTAGCCGAGCAGTTCTTC. The chain links TRBV20-1 to TRBJ2-1; the D is unclear. Per germline, CDR1 DFQATT and CDR2 SNEGSKA (reference sequence). The CDR3 length is 12 residues. Between the trimmed V and J ends, which lost 0 bases and 10 bases, there was a span of 10 bases.

The V and J genes are TRBV10-3 and TRBJ2-2; tentative D call: TRBD2 (6 bases). CDR3 size: 15 residues. Trimming removed 5 bases at V and 4 bases at J, with 14 bases between. Germline V gene lookup returns CDR1 ENHRY and CDR2 SYGVKD. CDR3 residues: CAISPTSAGTGELFF. The DNA for the CDR3 is TGTGCCATCAGTCCGACTAGTGCGGGCACCGGGGAGCTGTTTTTT.

This clonotype has just a few counts. The chain couples TRBV4-1 to TRBJ2-7; D not resolved. The V end lost 3 bases, the J end lost 4 bases, and 4 bases lay between the germline ends. Germline V gives CDR1 MGHRA, CDR2 YSYEKL. The CDR3 has 11 amino acids. CDR3 sequence reads: CASSHGYEQYF. The CDR3 DNA reads as TGCGCCAGCAGCCATGGGTACGAGCAGTACTTC.

This clonotype was counted many times. The chain carries TRBV7-9 and TRBJ2-5; D gene uncertain. In germline, CDR1 is SEHNR, CDR2 FQNEAQ (reference sequence). CDR3 length equals 12 residues. V shed 5 bases and J shed 5 bases, with 9 bases lying between them. The CDR3 coding sequence is TGTGCCAGCAGCCTTCTAGGGGAGACCCAGTACTTC. The encoded protein is CASSLLGETQYF.

There are a few counts of this clonotype. The CDR3 sequence: CSASGTSGGTYNEQFF. The CDR3 region has the DNA TGCAGTGCTAGCGGGACTAGCGGGGGAACCTACAATGAGCAGTTCTTC. V gene TRBV20-1 combines with J gene TRBJ2-1, with 14 bases that match TRBD2. J lost 2 bases, V lost 3 bases, and 3 bases had no gene match. CDR3 size: 16 residues. Germline V lookup: CDR1 DFQATT, CDR2 SNEGSKA (reference sequence).

This chain joins TRBV7-2 and TRBJ2-1; D possibly matches TRBD1 or TRBD2 (5 bases each). In germline, CDR1 is SGHTA, CDR2 FQGNSA. V was shortened by 7 bases and J by 8 bases, with 18 bases between the two germline ends. There are 14 residues in the CDR3. CDR3 residues: CASTPGPRSDEQFF. The CDR3 nucleotides read TGTGCCAGCACCCCGGGACCGCGATCGGATGAGCAGTTCTTC.

This clonotype was counted between two and nine times. The J gene is TRBJ2-1, the V gene TRBV20-1; 7 nucleotides align to TRBD1. J lost 9 bases, V lost 5 bases, and 10 bases had no gene match. CDR1 is DFQATT and CDR2 is SNEGSKA in the germline V gene (reference sequence). This CDR3 is 13 amino acids long. CDR3 DNA: TGCAGTGCTGGGACCACAGGGGTTGGTGAGCAGTTCTTC. This codes for CSAGTTGVGEQFF.

Regarding this clonotype: An end of the junction does not agree with germline; a read error may underlie this. The chain is built from TRBV7-9 and TRBJ2-5; a possible D gene is TRBD2 (5 bases). The CDR3 contains 14 residues. CDR1 and CDR2 from the germline V gene are SEHNR and FQNEAQ (reference sequence). DNA for the CDR3: TGTGCCAGCACCTTAATACTAGATAGAGAGACCCAGTACTTC. Its protein is CASTLILDRETQYF.

The V gene is TRBV5-5, the J gene TRBJ2-3; 9 nucleotides line up with TRBD2. This CDR3 has 15 amino acids. The germline V gene has CDR1 SGHKS and CDR2 YYEKEE (reference sequence). The V and J ends lost 5 bases and 4 bases, in that order; junction bases with no gene match: 8. Here the CDR3 reads CASRWEGLASDTQYF. The CDR3 DNA is TGTGCCAGCAGATGGGAGGGACTAGCATCAGATACGCAGTATTTT.

This clonotype showed up just once. The CDR3 is CASSPPPPLGYTF. CDR3 bases: TGTGCCAGCAGCCCACCCCCCCCGCTTGGCTACACCTTC. The chain combines TRBV7-6 with TRBJ1-2; the D is unclear. This CDR3 is 13 amino acids long. V was trimmed by 5 bases and J by 7 bases, leaving 14 bases between them. Germline CDR1 and CDR2: SGHVS and FNYEAQ.

The genes are TRBV6-5 and TRBJ1-4; D is unclear. Germline lookup yields CDR1 MNHEY and CDR2 SVGAGI. CDR3 length: 13 residues. The ends were cut back, 2 bases at V and 8 bases at J, with 9 bases in the middle. CDR3 sequence: CASSYGPGEKLFF. The CDR3 DNA follows: TGTGCCAGCAGTTACGGTCCGGGGGAAAAACTGTTTTTT.

The CDR3 loop is CASSPDIGGTEAFF. The CDR3 nucleotides read TGTGCCAGCAGTCCGGACATCGGGGGCACTGAAGCTTTCTTT. J is TRBJ1-1 and V is TRBV12-3 or TRBV12-4, with D perhaps matching TRBD1 (5 bases). Trimming cost V 5 bases and J 4 bases, with 14 bases left between them. The CDR3 consists of 14 residues.

This clonotype was detected only a few times. The chain uses TRBV24-1 and TRBJ2-1; no clear D gene. Germline CDR1 is KGHDR and CDR2 is SFDVKD. The CDR3 sequence is 13 residues long. Trimming took 4 bases from V and 3 from J, leaving 6 bases between them. CDR3 coding DNA: TGTGCCACCAGTGAACCTATCTACAATGAGCAGTTCTTC. It specifies CATSEPIYNEQFF.